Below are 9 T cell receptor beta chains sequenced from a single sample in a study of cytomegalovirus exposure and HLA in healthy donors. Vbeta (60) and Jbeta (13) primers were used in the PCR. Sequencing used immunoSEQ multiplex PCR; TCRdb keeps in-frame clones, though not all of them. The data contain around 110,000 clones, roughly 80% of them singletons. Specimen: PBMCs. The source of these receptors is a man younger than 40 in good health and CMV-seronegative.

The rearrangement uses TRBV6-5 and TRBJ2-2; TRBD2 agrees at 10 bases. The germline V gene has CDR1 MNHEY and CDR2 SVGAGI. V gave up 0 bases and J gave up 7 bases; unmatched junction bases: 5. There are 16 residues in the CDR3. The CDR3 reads CASSYSLAGAVGELFF. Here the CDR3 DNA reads TGTGCCAGCAGTTACTCGCTAGCGGGGGCGGTCGGGGAGCTGTTTTTT.

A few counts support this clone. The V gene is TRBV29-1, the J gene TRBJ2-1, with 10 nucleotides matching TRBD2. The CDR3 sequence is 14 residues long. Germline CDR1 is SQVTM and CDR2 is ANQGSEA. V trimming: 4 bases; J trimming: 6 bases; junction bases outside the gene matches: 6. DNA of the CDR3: TGCAGCGTTGCCGGGACTAGCGCCGTCAATGAGCAGTTCTTC. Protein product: CSVAGTSAVNEQFF.

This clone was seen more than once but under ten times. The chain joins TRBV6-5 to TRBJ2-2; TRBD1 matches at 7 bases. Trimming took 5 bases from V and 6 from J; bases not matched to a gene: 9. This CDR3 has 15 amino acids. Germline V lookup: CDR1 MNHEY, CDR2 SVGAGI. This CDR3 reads CASSRGLNGAGELFF. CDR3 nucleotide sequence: TGTGCCAGCAGTAGGGGGCTTAACGGCGCCGGGGAGCTGTTTTTT.

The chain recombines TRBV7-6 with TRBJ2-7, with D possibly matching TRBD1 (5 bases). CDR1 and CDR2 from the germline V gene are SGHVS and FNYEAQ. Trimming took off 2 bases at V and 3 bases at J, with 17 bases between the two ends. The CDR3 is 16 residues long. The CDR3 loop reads CASSLSSGQGSYEQYF. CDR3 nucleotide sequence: TGTGCCAGCAGCTTATCGTCAGGGCAGGGTAGCTACGAGCAGTACTTC.

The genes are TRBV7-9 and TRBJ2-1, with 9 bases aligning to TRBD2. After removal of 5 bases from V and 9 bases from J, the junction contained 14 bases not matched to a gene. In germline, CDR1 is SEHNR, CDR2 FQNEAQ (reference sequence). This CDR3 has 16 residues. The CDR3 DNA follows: TGTGCCAGCAGCCGAACTGGACTAGCGAGGGAGGGTGAGCAGTTCTTC. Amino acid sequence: CASSRTGLAREGEQFF.

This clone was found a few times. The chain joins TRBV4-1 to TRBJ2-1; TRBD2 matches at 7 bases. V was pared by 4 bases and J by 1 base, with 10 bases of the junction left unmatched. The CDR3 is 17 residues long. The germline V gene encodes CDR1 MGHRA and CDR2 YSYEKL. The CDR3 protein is CASSPIGRTSSYNEQFF. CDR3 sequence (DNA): TGCGCCAGCAGCCCTATTGGCCGGACTAGTTCCTACAATGAGCAGTTCTTC.

CDR3 sequence reads: CASSLARGSPLHF. DNA of the CDR3: TGCGCCAGCAGCTTGGCCAGGGGGTCACCCCTCCACTTT. This chain connects TRBV5-1 to TRBJ1-6; TRBD1 aligns across 7 bases. The CDR3 loop spans 13 amino acids. The V gene end was trimmed by 0 bases and the J gene end by 10 bases; junction bases not matched to a gene: 1. Looked up from germline, CDR1 is SGHRS and CDR2 is YFSETQ.

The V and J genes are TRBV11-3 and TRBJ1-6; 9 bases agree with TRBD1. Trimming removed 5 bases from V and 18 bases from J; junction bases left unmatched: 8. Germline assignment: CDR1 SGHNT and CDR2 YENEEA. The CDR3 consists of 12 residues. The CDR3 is CASSQTGGSPHF. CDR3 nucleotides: TGTGCCAGCAGCCAGACAGGGGGTTCTCCCCACTTT.

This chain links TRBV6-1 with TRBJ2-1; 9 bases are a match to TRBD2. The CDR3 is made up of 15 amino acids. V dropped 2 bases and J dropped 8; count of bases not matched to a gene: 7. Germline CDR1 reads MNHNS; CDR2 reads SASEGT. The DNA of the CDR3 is TGTGCCAGCAGTGAACGGGGCGGGAGGGTGGATGAGCAGTTCTTC. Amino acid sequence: CASSERGGRVDEQFF.